This T cell receptor beta chain emerged from a study of graft-versus-host responses after intestinal transplantation. Looking at the study overall: The whole recipient group had anti-thymocyte globulin induction followed by tacrolimus and steroids for roughly three years.

The CDR3 spans 14 residues. Trimming took 2 bases from V and 3 from J, leaving 10 bases between them. Germline V gene sequence: CDR1 KGHSH, CDR2 LQKENI. A word on this clone: Its antigen is as yet unknown.

Sequencing used immunoSEQ multiplex PCR; TCRdb keeps in-frame clones, though not all of them. The sample contains tens of thousands of clones, 90% of which appear only once. The sample was unstimulated CD4+ T cells sorted from spleen or lymph node cells, taken before intestinal transplant. The chain uses TRBV18 and TRBJ1-1, with a weak D call TRBD1 (6 bases). The source of this sequence is a human donor who received an intestinal transplant. CDR3 nucleotide sequence: TGTGCCAGCTCACCATATCAGGGGTACACTGAAGCTTTCTTT. Residues: CASSPYQGYTEAFF. Variable domain in full (rest from reference TRBV18 and TRBJ1-1): NAGVMQNPRHLVRRRGQEARLRCSPMKGHSHVYWYRQLPEEGLKFMVYLQKENIIDESGMPKERFSAEFPKEGPSILRIQQVVRGDSAAYFCASSPYQGYTEAFFGQGTRLTVV.